The 19 T cell receptor beta chains reported below all come from one sample, sequenced in a study of blood T cell repertoires in COVID-19. Assay: immunoSEQ multiplex PCR; the TCRdb copy retains only in-frame clones and omits some. The repertoire holds 200,000 to 300,000 clones, with 81% as singletons. The specimen sequenced was peripheral blood. These receptor sequences come from a woman of 80 years or more with COVID-19, enrolled during active disease.

The genes are TRBV7-2 and TRBJ1-3; 8 nucleotides align to TRBD1. This CDR3 region has 17 residues. Per germline, CDR1 SGHTA and CDR2 FQGNSA. The V gene end was trimmed by 1 base and the J gene end by 0 bases; junction bases not matched to a gene: 5. The DNA for the CDR3 is TGTGCCAGCAGCTTAGACGCAGGGGGCCGCTCTGGAAACACCATATATTTT. Its translation is CASSLDAGGRSGNTIYF. The full variable domain, completed using reference TRBV7-2 and TRBJ1-3, is GAGVSQSPSNKVTEKGKDVELRCDPISGHTALYWYRQSLGQGLEFLIYFQGNSAPDKSGLPSDRFSAERTGGSVSTLTIQRTQQEDSAVYLCASSLDAGGRSGNTIYFGEGSWLTVV.

The chain has TRBV19 and TRBJ1-1, with D possibly TRBD1 on 6 matching bases. CDR3 length equals 16 residues. The germline CDR1 and CDR2 sequences are LNHDA and SQIVND (reference sequence). Trimming pared 5 bases from V and 1 base from J, leaving 17 bases between. CDR3 protein: CASSYFSGQRNTEAFF. CDR3 sequence (DNA): TGTGCCAGTAGTTACTTTTCGGGACAAAGGAACACTGAAGCTTTCTTT.

The chain is built from TRBV7-9 and TRBJ1-2; 8 bases are a match to TRBD1. Germline assignment: CDR1 SEHNR and CDR2 FQNEAQ (reference sequence). This CDR3 has 15 residues. V dropped 5 bases and J dropped 2; count of bases not matched to a gene: 7. CDR3 DNA sequence: TGTGCCAGCAGCCCCGACAGGGGTCGAAACTATGGCTACACCTTC. Translating it yields CASSPDRGRNYGYTF.

This clone turned up a few times. This chain uses TRBV5-1 with TRBJ1-1, with 7 bases matching TRBD1. CDR3 length equals 14 residues. The trim removed 1 base at V and 7 bases at J, leaving 7 bases unmatched. Germline CDR1 and CDR2: SGHRS and YFSETQ. CDR3 protein: CASSLSTGTLEAFF. CDR3 coding DNA: TGCGCCAGCAGCTTGTCGACAGGGACCCTTGAAGCTTTCTTT.

The sample holds a few counts of this clone. V and J are TRBV27 and TRBJ2-7, with no clear D. V lost 4 bases and J lost 0, with 7 bases in between. The CDR3 loop spans 13 amino acids. CDR1 and CDR2 (germline): MNHEY, SMNVEV (reference sequence). CDR3 sequence (DNA): TGTGCCAGCAGTTCGGTCTTCTCCTACGAGCAGTACTTC. The encoded protein is CASSSVFSYEQYF.

The chain couples TRBV7-9 to TRBJ2-7, with no clear D. V lost 5 bases, J lost 6 bases, and 14 bases lay in between. Germline assignment: CDR1 SEHNR and CDR2 FQNEAQ (reference sequence). The CDR3 contains 13 residues. CDR3 nucleotide sequence: TGTGCCAGCAGCCAAGAGAGTTCCACCGAGCAGTACTTC. Translation gives CASSQESSTEQYF.

This chain connects TRBV7-2 to TRBJ2-2; 13 bases align to TRBD2. V lost 4 bases to trimming and J lost 7 bases; unmatched junction nucleotides: 9. The CDR3 runs 17 residues. Per the germline V gene, CDR1 is SGHTA and CDR2 is FQGNSA. CDR3 protein: CASSSMVGLAGVGELFF. The DNA of the CDR3 is TGTGCCAGCAGCTCCATGGTAGGACTAGCGGGAGTCGGGGAGCTGTTTTTT.

This clone appeared once. DNA for the CDR3: TGTGCCAGCAGCCCCCGGGACAGGGGATTGAACACTGAAGCTTTCTTT. It is translated as CASSPRDRGLNTEAFF. The chain employs TRBV3-1 (or the pseudogene TRBV3-2) and TRBJ1-1, with 10 bases lining up with TRBD1. Germline assignment: CDR1 LGHDT and CDR2 YNNKEL (reference sequence). Trimming at V came to 4 bases and at J to 0 bases, leaving 5 bases not matched to a gene. The length of the CDR3 is 16 residues.

The chain carries TRBV7-2 and TRBJ1-2, with TRBD1 identical over 8 bases. Per germline, CDR1 SGHTA and CDR2 FQGNSA. The V segment lost 1 base and the J segment 6 bases; nucleotides outside the gene matches: 7. The CDR3 consists of 15 residues. Written as DNA, the CDR3 is TGTGCCAGCAGCTTAGGTCCAGGGGGCAGGGATGGCTACACCTTC. Residues: CASSLGPGGRDGYTF.

This clone was counted between two and nine times. The chain links TRBV6-5 to TRBJ1-6; D gene uncertain. Germline V gene data show CDR1 as MNHEY and CDR2 as SVGAGI. This CDR3 contains 14 residues. The V end was cut by 4 bases, the J end by 4 bases, with 8 bases between. CDR3 nucleotide sequence: TGTGCCAGCAGTTCAGGCCCGTATAATTCACCCCTCCACTTT. Amino acids: CASSSGPYNSPLHF.

Comment on this clone: Other nucleotide sequences in the sample specify the same CDR3. The chain is built from TRBV18 and TRBJ1-1; 8 bases line up with TRBD1. Looked up from germline, CDR1 is KGHSH and CDR2 is LQKENI. The CDR3 contains 15 residues. Trimming took 2 bases from V and 3 from J; bases not matched to a gene: 5. DNA for the CDR3: TGTGCCAGCTCACCAAGGACAGGGTCGGACACTGAAGCTTTCTTT. As protein: CASSPRTGSDTEAFF.

The chain joins TRBV6-6 to TRBJ1-1, with 9 bases matching TRBD1. Germline CDR1 is MNHNY and CDR2 is SVGAGI (reference sequence). The CDR3 totals 15 residues. V was clipped by 4 bases and J by 0 bases; unmatched bases: 3. The CDR3 reads CASSLQGAMNTEAFF. Written as DNA, the CDR3 is TGTGCCAGCAGTTTACAGGGGGCCATGAACACTGAAGCTTTCTTT.

The chain carries TRBV15 and TRBJ1-3, with a tentative D call TRBD1 (5 bases). V gave up 3 bases and J gave up 3 bases, with 12 bases separating them. CDR1 and CDR2 from the germline V gene are LNHNV and YYDKDF (reference sequence). The CDR3 runs to 15 residues. The CDR3: CATSRTDSLGNTIYF. DNA of the CDR3: TGTGCCACCAGCAGGACCGACAGTCTTGGAAACACCATATATTTT.

This clone was detected once. The chain employs TRBV5-1 and TRBJ1-1, with 7 bases fitting TRBD1. V dropped 0 bases and J dropped 10; count of bases not matched to a gene: 12. This CDR3 contains 15 residues. From germline, CDR1 is SGHRS and CDR2 YFSETQ. This CDR3 reads CASSLATTGLVGAFF. DNA for the CDR3: TGCGCCAGCAGCTTGGCCACGACAGGGCTCGTGGGAGCTTTCTTT.

The rearrangement links TRBV7-6 to TRBJ1-2; D remains ambiguous. Looked up from germline, CDR1 is SGHVS and CDR2 is FNYEAQ. The CDR3 is 14 residues long. V was clipped by 5 bases and J by 2 bases, with 12 bases between them. For the CDR3, the DNA is TGTGCCAGCAGCCCACAGCGGGGAAACTATGGCTACACCTTC. Amino acids: CASSPQRGNYGYTF.

J is TRBJ1-1 and V is TRBV5-8; D unresolved. V was cut by 7 bases and J by 1 base, with 11 bases left in between. CDR3 length equals 13 residues. Germline V gene data show CDR1 as SGHTS and CDR2 as YDEGEE. As DNA, the CDR3 is TGTGCCAGCCTGGGCGGGAAGAACACTGAAGCTTTCTTT. Its translation: CASLGGKNTEAFF.

The V and J genes are TRBV5-1 and TRBJ1-3; unclear D gene. The CDR3 totals 16 residues. Germline assignment: CDR1 SGHRS and CDR2 YFSETQ. With 5 bases removed from V and 0 bases from J, the gap between germline ends came to 15 bases. Here the CDR3 reads CASSYLDGGSGNTIYF. The CDR3 DNA follows: TGCGCCAGCAGTTACTTGGACGGAGGCTCTGGAAACACCATATATTTT.

About this clone itself: A read error may explain this, as a much larger clone is one base away. The CDR3: CASSYSSSPLHF. The CDR3 bases are TGTGCCAGCAGTTACTCGAGTTCACCCCTCCACTTT. This chain uses TRBV6-5 with TRBJ1-6; no reliable D call. This CDR3 is built from 12 residues. V gave up 0 bases and J gave up 9 bases, with 3 bases separating them. Looked up from germline, CDR1 is MNHEY and CDR2 is SVGAGI.

This clone was counted a single time. The CDR3 sequence: CASTLGADRAQPQHF. CDR3 sequence (DNA): TGTGCCAGCACCTTGGGGGCGGACAGGGCCCAGCCCCAGCATTTT. The V and J genes are TRBV9 and TRBJ1-5; 8 bases fit TRBD1. The trim removed 6 bases at V and 7 bases at J, leaving 12 bases unmatched. The CDR3 is 15 amino acids. Germline V gives CDR1 SGDLS, CDR2 YYNGEE.